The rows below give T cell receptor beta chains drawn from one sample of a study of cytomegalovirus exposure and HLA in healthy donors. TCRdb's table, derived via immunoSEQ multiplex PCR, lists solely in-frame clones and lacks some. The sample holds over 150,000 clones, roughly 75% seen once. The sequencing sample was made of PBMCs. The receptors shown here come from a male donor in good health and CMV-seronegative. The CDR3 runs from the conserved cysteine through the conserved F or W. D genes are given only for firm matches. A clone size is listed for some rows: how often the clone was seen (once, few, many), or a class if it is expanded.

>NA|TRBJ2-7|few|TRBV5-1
TGCGCCAGCAGCTTGGTTTGGAGGGGGCCCTACGAGCAGTACTTC
CASSLVWRGPYEQYF
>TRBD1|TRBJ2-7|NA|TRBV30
TGTGCCTGGAGTCCGGGACAGGGGAGCTACTTC
CAWSPGQGSYF
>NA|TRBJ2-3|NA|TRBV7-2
TGTGCCAGCAGCTTAGAAGAAAGGCGGGCAGATACGCAGTATTTT
CASSLEERRADTQYF
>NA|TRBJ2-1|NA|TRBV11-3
TGTGCCAGCAGCTTAGATCAAGGCGGGTCCGCCTCCTACAATGAGCAGTTCTTC
CASSLDQGGSASYNEQFF
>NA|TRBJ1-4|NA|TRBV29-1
TGCAGCGCGAACAGGAGGGATGAAAAACTGTTTTTT
CSANRRDEKLFF
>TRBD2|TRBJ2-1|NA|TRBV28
TGTGCCAGCAGCCCTAGGACTAGCGGGAGGGGAAGCTCCTACAATGAGCAGTTCTTC
CASSPRTSGRGSSYNEQFF
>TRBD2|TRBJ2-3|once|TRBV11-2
TGTGCCAGCAGCCGAGGCCCCCAGCGGGGGGGCCGCAGCACAGATACGCAGTATTTT
CASSRGPQRGGRSTDTQYF
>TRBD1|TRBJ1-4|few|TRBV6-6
TGTGCCACCCTCGGGACAGGGGTCGAAAAACTGTTTTTT
CATLGTGVEKLFF
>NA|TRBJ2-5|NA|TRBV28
TGTGCCAGCTGCCTTCGACAGGACGGGACCCAGTACTTC
CASCLRQDGTQYF
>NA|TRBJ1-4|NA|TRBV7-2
TGTGCCAGCAGCTCCCGACGGGGAAGTGAAAAACTGTTTTTT
CASSSRRGSEKLFF
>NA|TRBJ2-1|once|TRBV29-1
TGCAGCGTTGAATCATACAATGAGCAGTTCTTC
CSVESYNEQFF
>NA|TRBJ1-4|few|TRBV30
TGTGCCTGGGGACGGGGTAATGAAAAACTGTTTTTT
CAWGRGNEKLFF
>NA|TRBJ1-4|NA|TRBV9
TGTGCCAGCAGCGGCCGGGTCCCTAATGAAAAACTGTTTTTT
CASSGRVPNEKLFF
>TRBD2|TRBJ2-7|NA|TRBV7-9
TGTTCCAGCAGCTTAAGCCTAGCGGCTGAGCAGTACTTC
CSSSLSLAAEQYF
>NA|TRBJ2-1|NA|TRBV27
TGTGCCAGCAGTTCAGTGGGGGGGCTTAATGAGCAGTTCTTC
CASSSVGGLNEQFF
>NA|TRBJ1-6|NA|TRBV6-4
TGTGCCAGCAGTTACACCGATTCACCCCTCCACTTT
CASSYTDSPLHF
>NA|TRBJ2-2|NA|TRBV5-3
TGTGCCAGAAGCTTGGGGAGCACCGGGGAGCTGTTTTTT
CARSLGSTGELFF
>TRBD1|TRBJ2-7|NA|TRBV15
TGTGCCACCAGCAGGGACAGGGTAATAGAGCAGTACTTC
CATSRDRVIEQYF
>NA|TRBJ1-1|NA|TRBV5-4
TGTGCCAGCAGCTTGGCTTTCCCGAAGGGGGGGGCTGAAGCTTTCTTT
CASSLAFPKGGAEAFF
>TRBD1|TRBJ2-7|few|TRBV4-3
TGCGCCAGCAGCCCCAGCGGCGGGACAGGAGTTGGCGAGCAGTACTTC
CASSPSGGTGVGEQYF
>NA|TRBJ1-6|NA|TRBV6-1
TGTGCCAGCAGTGTCGACAGGTTATCTTATGGCCATAATTCACCCCTCCACTTT
CASSVDRLSYGHNSPLHF
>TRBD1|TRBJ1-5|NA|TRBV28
TGTGCCAGCAAGGGACAGTATCGCAATCAGCCCCAGCATTTT
CASKGQYRNQPQHF
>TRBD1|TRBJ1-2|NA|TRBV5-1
TGCGCCAGCAGCTTGACCGGACAGGGGAACTATGGCTACACCTTC
CASSLTGQGNYGYTF
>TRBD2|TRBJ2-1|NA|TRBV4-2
TGTGCCAGCAGCCAAGATTTGGTAAGGACTAGCGTTTTCTATGAGCAGTTCTTC
CASSQDLVRTSVFYEQFF
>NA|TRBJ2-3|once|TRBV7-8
TGTGCCAGCATTCTGGTGGGCGATACGCAGTATTTT
CASILVGDTQYF
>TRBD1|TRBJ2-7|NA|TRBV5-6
TGTGCCAGCAGCCCACCAGACAGGGGGCCCTACGAGCAGTACTTC
CASSPPDRGPYEQYF
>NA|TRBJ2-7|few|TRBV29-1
TGCAGCGTCCCCGGGTCCTACGAGCAGTACTTC
CSVPGSYEQYF
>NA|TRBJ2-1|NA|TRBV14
TGTGCCAGCAGCCAACAGGGGCCTGAGCAGTTCTTC
CASSQQGPEQFF
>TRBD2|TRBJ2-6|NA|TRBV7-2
TGTGCCAGCAACCCCGTCAAACTAGCGGGAGGGTATGGGGCCAACGTCCTGACTTTC
CASNPVKLAGGYGANVLTF
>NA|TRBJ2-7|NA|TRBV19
TGTGCCAGTAGTATGGGGCAGGGTGTGTACGAGCAGTACTTC
CASSMGQGVYEQYF
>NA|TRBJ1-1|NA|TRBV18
TGTGCCAGCTCACCTGGGCAATCCACTGAAGCTTTCTTT
CASSPGQSTEAFF
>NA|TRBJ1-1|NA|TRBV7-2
TGTGCCAGCAACCTAGACAGTCCTAAAGCTTTCTTT
CASNLDSPKAFF
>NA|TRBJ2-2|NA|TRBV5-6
TGTGCCAGCAAGGCCCGCGAAGGATCTCGGCGGACCGGGGAGCTGTTTTTT
CASKAREGSRRTGELFF
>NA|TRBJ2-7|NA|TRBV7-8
TGTGCCAGCAGCTTTCTAGCGAGCAGCTCCTACGAGCAGTACTTC
CASSFLASSSYEQYF
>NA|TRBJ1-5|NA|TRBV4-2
TGTGCCAGCAGCCAAGACGGGACACCGAATCAGCCCCAGCATTTT
CASSQDGTPNQPQHF
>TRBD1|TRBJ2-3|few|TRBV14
TGTGCCAGCAGCCAACCTCAGGGGGCTGGCACAGATACGCAGTATTTT
CASSQPQGAGTDTQYF
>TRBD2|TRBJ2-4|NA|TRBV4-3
TGCGCCAGCAGCCAAGATTTGGGGACTAGCGGGAGGGGGAGCATTCAGTACTTC
CASSQDLGTSGRGSIQYF
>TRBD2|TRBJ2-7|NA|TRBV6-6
TGTGCCAGCAGGGAAACTAGCGGATCCTACGAGCAGTACTTC
CASRETSGSYEQYF
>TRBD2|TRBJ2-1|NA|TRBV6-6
TGTGCCAGCAGTCCCGGGACTAGCGGGTACAATGAGCAGTTCTTC
CASSPGTSGYNEQFF
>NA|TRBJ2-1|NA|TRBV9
TGTGCCAGCAGCGTAGCTGGAACTAGCTCGTACAATGAGCAGTTCTTC
CASSVAGTSSYNEQFF
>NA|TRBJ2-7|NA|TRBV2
TGTGCCAGCAGGCTAGTCGCCGAGCAGTACTTC
CASRLVAEQYF
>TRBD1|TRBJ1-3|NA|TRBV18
TGTGCCAGCTCACCCACCGGGACAGGGGGTTCTTGGACCTCTGGAAACACCATATATTTT
CASSPTGTGGSWTSGNTIYF
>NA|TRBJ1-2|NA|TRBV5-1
TGCGCCAGCAGCTTGGACTTTTATGGCTACACCTTC
CASSLDFYGYTF
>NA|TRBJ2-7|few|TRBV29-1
TGCAGCGTTGTAATCACAGGACACGAGCAGTACTTC
CSVVITGHEQYF
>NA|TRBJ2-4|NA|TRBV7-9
TGTGCCAGCAGCGGTGGAGGGGAGGAGACGAACATTCAGTACTTC
CASSGGGEETNIQYF
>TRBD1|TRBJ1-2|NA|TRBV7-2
TGTGCCAGCAGCTCGGGACAGGACTATGGCTACACCTTC
CASSSGQDYGYTF
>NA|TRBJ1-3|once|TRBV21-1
TGTGCCAGCAGCAAAGAGGACAGGGTTGGAAACACCATATATTTT
CASSKEDRVGNTIYF
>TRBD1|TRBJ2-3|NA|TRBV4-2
TGTGCCAGCAGCGATAGACAGGGACAAGATACGCAGTATTTT
CASSDRQGQDTQYF